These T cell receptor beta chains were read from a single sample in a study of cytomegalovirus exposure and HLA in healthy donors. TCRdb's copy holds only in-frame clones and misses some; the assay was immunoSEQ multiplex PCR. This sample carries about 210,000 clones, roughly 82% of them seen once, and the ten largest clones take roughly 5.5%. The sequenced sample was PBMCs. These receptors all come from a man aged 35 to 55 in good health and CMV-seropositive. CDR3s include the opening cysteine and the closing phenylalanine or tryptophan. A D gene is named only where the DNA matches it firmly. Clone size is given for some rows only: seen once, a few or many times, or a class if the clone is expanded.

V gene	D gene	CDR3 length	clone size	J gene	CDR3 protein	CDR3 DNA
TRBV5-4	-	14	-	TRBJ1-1	CASSWGLPDAEAFF	TGTGCCAGCAGCTGGGGACTCCCAGATGCTGAAGCTTTCTTT
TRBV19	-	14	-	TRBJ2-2	CASSIGQYTGELFF	TGTGCCAGTAGTATAGGCCAGTACACCGGGGAGCTGTTTTTT
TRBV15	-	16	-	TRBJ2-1	CATSRWRQDLGNEQFF	TGTGCCACCAGCAGATGGAGACAGGACTTGGGCAATGAGCAGTTCTTC
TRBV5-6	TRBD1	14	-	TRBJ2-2	CASSPTGGGGELFF	TGTGCCAGCAGCCCGACAGGGGGCGGCGGGGAGCTGTTTTTT
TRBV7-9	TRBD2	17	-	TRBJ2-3	CASSLGAASGGTDTQYF	TGTGCCAGCAGCTTAGGGGCCGCTAGCGGGGGCACAGATACGCAGTATTTT
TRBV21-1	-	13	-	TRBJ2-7	CASSLTRPYEQYF	TGTGCCAGCAGCCTAACCCGTCCCTACGAGCAGTACTTC
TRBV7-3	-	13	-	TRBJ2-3	CASSFHTGDTQYF	TGTGCCAGCAGCTTTCACACGGGAGATACGCAGTATTTT
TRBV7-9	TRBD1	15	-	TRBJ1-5	CASSEGQASNQPQHF	TGTGCCAGCAGCGAGGGACAGGCCAGCAATCAGCCCCAGCATTTT
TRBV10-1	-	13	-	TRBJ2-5	CASSETQGETQYF	TGCGCCAGCAGTGAAACGCAGGGTGAGACCCAGTACTTC
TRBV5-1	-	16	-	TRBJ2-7	CASSLAGDTYSYEQYF	TGCGCCAGCAGCTTAGCAGGGGATACCTATTCCTACGAGCAGTACTTC
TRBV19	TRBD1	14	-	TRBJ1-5	CATREGARIQPQHF	TGTGCCACCCGAGAGGGGGCTCGAATTCAGCCCCAGCATTTT
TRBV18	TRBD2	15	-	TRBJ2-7	CASSPPGTSGYEQYF	TGTGCCAGCTCACCACCCGGGACTAGCGGTTACGAGCAGTACTTC
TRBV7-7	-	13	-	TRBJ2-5	CASSQTREETQYF	TGTGCTAGCAGCCAAACACGGGAGGAGACCCAGTACTTC
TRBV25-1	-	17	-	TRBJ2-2	CASTLGVGSPNTGELFF	TGTGCCAGTACCTTAGGTGTCGGGTCGCCGAACACCGGGGAGCTGTTTTTT
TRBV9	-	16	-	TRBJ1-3	CASSVETTLAGNTIYF	TGTGCCAGCAGCGTTGAGACAACCCTGGCGGGAAACACCATATATTTT
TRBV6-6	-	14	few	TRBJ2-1	CASSYLGLDNEQFF	TGTGCCAGCAGTTATCTGGGACTCGACAATGAGCAGTTCTTC
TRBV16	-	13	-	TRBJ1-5	CASSQGGNQPQHF	TGTGCCAGCAGCCAGGGAGGGAACCAGCCCCAGCATTTT
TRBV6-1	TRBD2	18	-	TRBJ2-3	CASSAGLLAGGGTDTQYF	TGTGCCAGCAGTGCCGGCTTACTAGCGGGAGGAGGCACAGATACGCAGTATTTT